This TCR beta chain was sequenced in a study of identical twins. This clonotype was picked up a small number of times. Its target is unknown. Germline V gene data show CDR1 as MNHNS and CDR2 as SASEGT. V gave up 3 bases and J gave up 2 bases; unmatched junction bases: 2. The CDR3 totals 15 residues. Each CDR3 protein gets one entry after TCRdb re-called the 5' RACE reads with MiXCR. The sample comprises around 490,000 distinct CDR3 sequences, around an eighth of which are singletons, and approximately 1% rests with the top ten. Points from the study as a whole: Interpretation of the results relied on cross-sectional statistical analysis and not on following the same donors. The presence of invariant MAIT and iNKT cells could partly confound analyses of zero-insertion sequences. Carriage of fewer insertions was seen in abundant cord blood beta clonotypes, whereas memory repertoires showed none.

A further study also used this sample, focusing on yellow fever vaccine responses in identical twins.

The sequencing sample was made of CD4+ T cells sorted from blood. The rearrangement uses TRBV6-1 and TRBJ1-1; 11 bases agree with TRBD1. The receptor's source is a woman younger than 35 in good health. The CDR3 sequence is CASSDGQGANTEAFF. The CDR3 nucleotides read TGTGCCAGCAGTGATGGACAGGGGGCTAACACTGAAGCTTTCTTT.